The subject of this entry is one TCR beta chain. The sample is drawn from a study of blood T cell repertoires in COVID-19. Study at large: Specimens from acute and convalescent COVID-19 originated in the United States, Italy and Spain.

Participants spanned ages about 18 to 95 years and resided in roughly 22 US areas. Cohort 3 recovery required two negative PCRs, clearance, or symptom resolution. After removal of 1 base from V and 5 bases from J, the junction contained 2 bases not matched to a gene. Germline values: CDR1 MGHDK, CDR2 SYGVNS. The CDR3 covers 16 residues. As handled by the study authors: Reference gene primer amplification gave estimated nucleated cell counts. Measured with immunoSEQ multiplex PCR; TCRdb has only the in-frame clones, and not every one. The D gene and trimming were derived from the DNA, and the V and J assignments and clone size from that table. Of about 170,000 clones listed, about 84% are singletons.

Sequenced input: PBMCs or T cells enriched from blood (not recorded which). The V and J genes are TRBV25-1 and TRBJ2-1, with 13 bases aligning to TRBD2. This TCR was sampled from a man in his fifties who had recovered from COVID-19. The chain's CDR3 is CASSELGLAGDNEQFF. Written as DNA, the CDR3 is TGTGCCAGCAGTGAATTAGGACTAGCGGGGGACAATGAGCAGTTCTTC.